This passage covers 9 T cell receptor beta chains from one sample sequenced in a study of cytomegalovirus exposure and HLA in healthy donors. The PCR employed 60 Vbeta primers together with 13 Jbeta primers. Libraries were prepared by immunoSEQ multiplex PCR; TCRdb keeps only in-frame clonotypes and omits some of them. The sample has approximately 130,000 clones; 80% to 85% are singletons. The specimen was PBMCs. These TCRs come from a woman aged 50 to 65 in good health and CMV-seropositive.

The rearrangement links TRBV14 to TRBJ1-1, with D possibly TRBD1 on 5 matching bases. CDR3 length: 15 amino acids. Deletions cut 1 base from V and 4 bases from J, with 13 bases between. Germline V gives CDR1 SGHDN, CDR2 FVKESK. The CDR3 sequence: CASSQAGRRGTEAFF. The CDR3 DNA reads TGTGCCAGCAGCCAAGCTGGGCGGAGGGGCACTGAAGCTTTCTTT.

The chain has TRBV5-1 and TRBJ2-2, with 10 bases fitting TRBD2. Germline assignment: CDR1 SGHRS and CDR2 YFSETQ. The CDR3 sequence is 22 residues long. V shed 3 bases, J shed 2 bases, and the junction held 22 bases outside the gene matches. CDR3 sequence (DNA): TGCGCCAGCAGCTCCCCCCCACATGGCGAGCGGGAGGGCCTTAATAACACCGGGGAGCTGTTTTTT. This sequence encodes CASSSPPHGEREGLNNTGELFF.

This clone was counted a single time. This chain connects TRBV7-9 to TRBJ1-3, with no clear D. The CDR3 runs 14 residues. CDR1 and CDR2 (germline): SEHNR, FQNEAQ (reference sequence). Trimming stripped 10 bases from V and 0 bases from J, with 13 bases between. The CDR3 here is CATRPGSSGNTIYF. CDR3 bases: TGTGCCACCAGACCGGGGAGCTCTGGAAACACCATATATTTT.

This clone was seen once. Other nucleotide sequences from this sample produce the same CDR3. The chain carries TRBV5-1 and TRBJ2-1, with TRBD1 matching over 7 bases. Per the germline V gene, CDR1 is SGHRS and CDR2 is YFSETQ. CDR3 length: 14 amino acids. The V and J ends lost 4 bases and 3 bases, in that order; junction bases with no gene match: 4. The CDR3, as DNA: TGCGCCAGCAGCCCTAGGGACAGCTACAATGAGCAGTTCTTC. This translates into CASSPRDSYNEQFF.

V gene TRBV4-1 combines with J gene TRBJ2-1; TRBD1 might be the D (5 bases). Trimming left V 6 bases short and J 8 bases short, with 14 bases between. The CDR3 is 13 amino acids. Germline lookup yields CDR1 MGHRA and CDR2 YSYEKL. For the CDR3, the DNA is TGCGCCAGCAGGGACACTGGACGGGATGAGCAGTTCTTC. Its protein is CASRDTGRDEQFF.

The gene calls are TRBV2 and TRBJ2-5, with TRBD2 matching 9 bases. Germline V CDR1 and CDR2: SNHLY, FYNNEI. The CDR3 sequence is 15 residues long. Germline trimming cut 6 bases from V and 5 bases from J; bases unmatched to any gene: 10. CDR3 coding DNA: TGTGCCAGCAGAGCCGGGACTAGCAATGGGGAGACCCAGTACTTC. It codes for CASRAGTSNGETQYF.

V and J are TRBV7-9 and TRBJ1-4, with D perhaps matching TRBD1 (5 bases). Germline V gene sequence: CDR1 SEHNR, CDR2 FQNEAQ (reference sequence). V was clipped by 5 bases and J by 3 bases, with 19 bases between them. The CDR3 is 17 amino acids. CDR3 in DNA: TGTGCCAGCAGCCCCATCGGCGGGGGGGGGTCTAATGAAAAACTGTTTTTT. It encodes CASSPIGGGGSNEKLFF.

The chain joins TRBV7-9 to TRBJ1-4; 7 bases match TRBD1. CDR3 length: 17 residues. Germline V gene sequence: CDR1 SEHNR, CDR2 FQNEAQ (reference sequence). The V segment lost 3 bases and the J segment 5 bases; nucleotides outside the gene matches: 12. The CDR3 loop reads CASSFTRVGTANEKLFF. CDR3 bases: TGTGCCAGCAGCTTTACCCGCGTAGGGACAGCAAATGAAAAACTGTTTTTT.

V gene TRBV6-1 combines with J gene TRBJ1-1; no clear D. The germline gives CDR1 MNHNS, CDR2 SASEGT. Between the trimmed V and J ends, which lost 1 base and 4 bases, there was a span of 7 bases. CDR3 length equals 13 residues. The CDR3: CASSEDTFTEAFF. The DNA of the CDR3 is TGTGCCAGCAGTGAAGACACCTTCACTGAAGCTTTCTTT.